What follows describes a single T cell receptor beta chain. These data belong to a study of blood T cell repertoires in COVID-19. Looking at the study overall: Acute and convalescent COVID-19 specimens originated in the United States, Italy and Spain. From T cells, B-cell-depleted T cells, or PBMCs came the material, which was cDNA or gDNA.

The authors' processing: The assay estimated nucleated cells by amplifying reference gene primers. Clones were read by immunoSEQ multiplex PCR, and TCRdb kept only the in-frame ones, dropping some. V and J calls and clone size are given by that table; D and trimming were obtained from the DNA. Of fewer than 300,000 clones detected, over 75% appear once; the ten largest clones hold 7.5% to 9%. The source of this sequence is a human donor in a cohort sampled during active COVID-19. The sequenced sample was peripheral blood.

CDR3 DNA: TGTGCCAGCAGCTTAATCGGGCTAGCGGGAGGTTACAATGAGCAGTTCTTC. The encoded protein is CASSLIGLAGGYNEQFF. The chain combines TRBV7-2 with TRBJ2-1; the match to TRBD2 covers 11 bases. J lost 4 bases, V lost 2 bases, and 7 bases had no gene match. The CDR3 runs 17 residues. The germline CDR1 and CDR2 sequences are SGHTA and FQGNSA. The complete variable domain, with remaining parts taken from reference TRBV7-2 and TRBJ2-1, reads GAGVSQSPSNKVTEKGKDVELRCDPISGHTALYWYRQSLGQGLEFLIYFQGNSAPDKSGLPSDRFSAERTGGSVSTLTIQRTQQEDSAVYLCASSLIGLAGGYNEQFFGPGTRLTVL.